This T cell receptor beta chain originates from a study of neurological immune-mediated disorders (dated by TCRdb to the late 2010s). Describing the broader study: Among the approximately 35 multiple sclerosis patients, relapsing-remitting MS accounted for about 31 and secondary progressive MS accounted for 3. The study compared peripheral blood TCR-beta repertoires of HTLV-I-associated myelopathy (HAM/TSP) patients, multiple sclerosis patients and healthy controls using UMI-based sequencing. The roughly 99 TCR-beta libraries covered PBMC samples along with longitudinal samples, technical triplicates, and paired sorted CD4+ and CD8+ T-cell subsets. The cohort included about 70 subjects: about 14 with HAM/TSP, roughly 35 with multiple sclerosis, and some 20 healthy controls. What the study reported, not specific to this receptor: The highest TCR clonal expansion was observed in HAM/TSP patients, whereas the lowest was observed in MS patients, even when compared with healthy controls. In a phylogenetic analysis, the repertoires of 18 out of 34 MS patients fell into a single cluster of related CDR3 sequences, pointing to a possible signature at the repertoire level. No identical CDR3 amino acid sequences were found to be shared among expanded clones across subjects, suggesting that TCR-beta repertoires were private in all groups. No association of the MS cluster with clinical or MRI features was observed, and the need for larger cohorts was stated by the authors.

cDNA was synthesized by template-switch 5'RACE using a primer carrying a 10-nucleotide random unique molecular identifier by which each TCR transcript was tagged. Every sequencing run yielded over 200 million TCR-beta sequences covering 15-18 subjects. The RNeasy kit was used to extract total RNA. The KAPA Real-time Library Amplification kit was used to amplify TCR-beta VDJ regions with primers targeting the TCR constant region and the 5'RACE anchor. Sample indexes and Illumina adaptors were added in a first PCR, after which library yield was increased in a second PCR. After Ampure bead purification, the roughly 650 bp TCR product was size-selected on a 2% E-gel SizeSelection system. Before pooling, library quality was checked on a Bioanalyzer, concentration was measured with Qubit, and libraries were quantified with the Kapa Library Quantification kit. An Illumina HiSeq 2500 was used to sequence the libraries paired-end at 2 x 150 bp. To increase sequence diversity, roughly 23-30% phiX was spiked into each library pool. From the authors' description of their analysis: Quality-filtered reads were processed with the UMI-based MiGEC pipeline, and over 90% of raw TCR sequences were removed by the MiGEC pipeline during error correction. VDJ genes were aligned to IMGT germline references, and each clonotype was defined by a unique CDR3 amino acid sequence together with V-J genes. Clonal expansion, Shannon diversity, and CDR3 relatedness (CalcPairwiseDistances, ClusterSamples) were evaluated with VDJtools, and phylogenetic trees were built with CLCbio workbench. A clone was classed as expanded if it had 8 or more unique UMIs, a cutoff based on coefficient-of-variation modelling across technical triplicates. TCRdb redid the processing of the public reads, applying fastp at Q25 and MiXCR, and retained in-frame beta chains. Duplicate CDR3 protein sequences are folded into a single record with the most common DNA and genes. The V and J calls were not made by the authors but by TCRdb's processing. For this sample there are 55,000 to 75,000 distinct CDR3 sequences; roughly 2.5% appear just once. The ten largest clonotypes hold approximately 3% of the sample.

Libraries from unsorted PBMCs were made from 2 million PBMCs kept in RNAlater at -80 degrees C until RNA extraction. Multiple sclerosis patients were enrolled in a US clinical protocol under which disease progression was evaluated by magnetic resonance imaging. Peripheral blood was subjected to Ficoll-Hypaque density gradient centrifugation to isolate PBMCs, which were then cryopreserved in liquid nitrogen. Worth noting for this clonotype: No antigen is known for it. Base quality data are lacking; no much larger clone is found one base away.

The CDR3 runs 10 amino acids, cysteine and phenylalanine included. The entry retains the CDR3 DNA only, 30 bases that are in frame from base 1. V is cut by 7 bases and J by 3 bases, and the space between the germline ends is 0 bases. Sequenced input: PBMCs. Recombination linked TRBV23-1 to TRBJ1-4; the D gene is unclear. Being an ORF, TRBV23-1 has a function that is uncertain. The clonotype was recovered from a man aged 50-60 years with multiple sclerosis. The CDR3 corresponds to CASTNEKLFF. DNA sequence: TGCGCCAGCACTAATGAAAAACTGTTTTTT.